These T cell receptor beta chains were read from a single sample in a study of response to subunit inactivated influenza vaccine. TCRdb reprocessed the RT-PCR reads with MiXCR, giving one entry per CDR3 protein. The sample lists 530,000 or so distinct CDR3 sequences; 14% were seen once. The sequencing used PBMCs from blood, collected roughly 12 days after vaccination. The receptors were gathered from a man between 45 and 60 years old who received an inactivated influenza vaccine. CDR3s include the opening cysteine and the closing phenylalanine or tryptophan. D genes are given only for firm matches. Size is stated for part of the rows, as once, few or many counts, or as a class when the clone is expanded.

size	J	D	V	DNA	CDR3
.	TRBJ2-5	TRBD2	TRBV7-9	TGTGCCAGCAGCCCCCCAGCGGGGGGCGAAGAGACCCAGTACTTC	CASSPPAGGEETQYF
.	TRBJ1-1	.	TRBV7-6	TGTGCCAGCAGCTATCGGGGTCAAAGTGAAGCTTTCTTT	CASSYRGQSEAFF
.	TRBJ2-1	.	TRBV11-3	TGTGCCAGCAGCTCACACAGGGATAGCTCCTACAATGAGCAGTTCTTC	CASSSHRDSSYNEQFF
.	TRBJ1-2	TRBD1	TRBV12-3/TRBV12-4	TGTGCCAGCAGCCTGACAGGGTTCCTACTTGGCTACACCTTC	CASSLTGFLLGYTF
.	TRBJ2-3	.	TRBV20-1	TGCAGTGCTAGAGATCGGAGGGGTTGGGTAGATACGCAGTATTTT	CSARDRRGWVDTQYF
.	TRBJ2-7	TRBD1	TRBV19	TGTGCCAGTAGTACCGGACAGGGCATCAAGGACGAGCAGTACTTC	CASSTGQGIKDEQYF
many	TRBJ1-1	.	TRBV6-1	TGTGCCAGCAGTCGACTCCAATCGTACGCTGAAGCTTTCTTT	CASSRLQSYAEAFF
once	TRBJ2-7	.	TRBV10-3	TGTGCCATCAGGGACACCGACTACGAGCAGTACTTC	CAIRDTDYEQYF
few	TRBJ2-1	TRBD2	TRBV9	TGTGCCAGCAGCCCTAGCGGGGGGGCGGCCGGTGAGCAGTTCTTC	CASSPSGGAAGEQFF
few	TRBJ2-2	.	TRBV11-2	TGTGCCAGCAGCGTAGGAGGACTACAGGGAACCGGGGAGCTGTTTTTT	CASSVGGLQGTGELFF
few	TRBJ1-3	TRBD1	TRBV29-1	TGCAGCGTTGCAGGACAGGCGCTTGGAAACACCATATATTTT	CSVAGQALGNTIYF
.	TRBJ2-2	.	TRBV20-1	TGCAGTGCCGACGAACGCGCGGGGTCAATGGGGGAGCTGTTTTTT	CSADERAGSMGELFF
many	TRBJ2-1	.	TRBV20-1	TGCAGTGCTAGAAGGGGTAGCTCTTCCAATGAGCAGTTCTTC	CSARRGSSSNEQFF
many	TRBJ1-6	.	TRBV3-1	TGTGCCAGCAGCCAAGAACAGTCTAATTCACCCCTCCACTTT	CASSQEQSNSPLHF
many	TRBJ1-1	.	TRBV27	TGTGCCAGCAGTTTATATTGGCGTGGGAGGGGCATGAACACTGAAGCTTTCTTT	CASSLYWRGRGMNTEAFF
.	TRBJ2-1	TRBD1	TRBV6-1	TGTGCCAGCAGGCAGGGGGTTACCTACAATGAGCAGTTCTTC	CASRQGVTYNEQFF
many	TRBJ1-6	.	TRBV5-6	TGTGCCAGCAGCTTGGAACGGGGGGATTCACCCCTCCACTTT	CASSLERGDSPLHF
many	TRBJ1-2	.	TRBV4-1	TGCGCCAGCAGCCAAAGTAACTATGGCTACACCTTC	CASSQSNYGYTF
few	TRBJ2-1	TRBD2	TRBV5-1	TGCGCCAGCAGCTTTCAACTAGCGGGGACCAATGAGCAGTTCTTC	CASSFQLAGTNEQFF
.	TRBJ2-4	TRBD1	TRBV5-6	TGTGCCAGCAGCACCGGGACAGATCTAGCCAAAAACATTCAGTACTTC	CASSTGTDLAKNIQYF
many	TRBJ2-5	.	TRBV29-1	TGCAGCGTTAACAGGGTAAAAGAGACCCAGTACTTC	CSVNRVKETQYF
.	TRBJ2-2	.	TRBV6-2/TRBV6-3	TGTGCCAGCAGCCCCCAACGAGCGGGCCGGGAGCTGTTTTTT	CASSPQRAGRELFF
.	TRBJ1-1	.	TRBV28	TGTGCCAGCAGGTCCCCGGGACGGATGAACACTGAAGCTTTCTTT	CASRSPGRMNTEAFF
few	TRBJ1-1	.	TRBV7-9	TGTGCCAGCAGCTCGGGGGAGGGCATTCCGGGGGACACTGAAGCTTTCTTT	CASSSGEGIPGDTEAFF
few	TRBJ2-1	TRBD2	TRBV11-2	TGTGCCAGCAGGGCGACTAGCGGGAGGCTCAATGAGCAGTTCTTC	CASRATSGRLNEQFF
many	TRBJ1-5	TRBD1	TRBV6-1	TGTGCCAGCATGGGCCAAGGGGGCCAGCCCCAGCATTTT	CASMGQGGQPQHF
many	TRBJ2-1	TRBD1	TRBV29-1	TGCAGCACCAGACAGGGAACTGAGCAGTTCTTC	CSTRQGTEQFF
.	TRBJ2-1	TRBD2	TRBV20-1	TGCAGTGCACTCCAGGGGAGCGGGAGGGCCTTTAATGAGCAGTTCTTC	CSALQGSGRAFNEQFF
.	TRBJ1-2	.	TRBV5-6	TGTGCCAGCAGCTTTGTAAACAATGGCTACACCTTC	CASSFVNNGYTF
few	TRBJ2-5	TRBD2	TRBV9	TGTGCCAGCAGCGTTAGCGGGATTCACGGGGAGACCCAGTACTTC	CASSVSGIHGETQYF
.	TRBJ1-2	.	TRBV7-2	TGTGCCAGCAGCTTAGAGGCAGGAGTCTATGGCTACACCTTC	CASSLEAGVYGYTF
.	TRBJ2-1	TRBD2	TRBV18	TGTGCCAGCTCACCTCCGGGACTAGCGGGGCGAAATGAGCAGTTCTTC	CASSPPGLAGRNEQFF
.	TRBJ2-1	TRBD2	TRBV29-1	TGCAGCGTTGTGAGGCTCCGAGCGGGGAGCTCCTACAATGAGCAGTTCTTC	CSVVRLRAGSSYNEQFF
few	TRBJ2-6	.	TRBV20-1	TGCAGTGCGGCGACTGGGGCCAACGTCCTGACTTTC	CSAATGANVLTF
few	TRBJ1-2	.	TRBV7-8	TGTGCCAGCACCCCGACGGAACTAATTTATGGCTACACCTTC	CASTPTELIYGYTF
.	TRBJ1-3	.	TRBV7-9	TGTGCCAGCAGCTTAAGTGGGGTTTCCGGAAACACCATATATTTT	CASSLSGVSGNTIYF
few	TRBJ2-5	.	TRBV6-6	TGTGCCAGCAGTATGGGTGCGCAAGAGACCCAGTACTTC	CASSMGAQETQYF
few	TRBJ2-7	.	TRBV7-9	TGTGCCAGCAGCTTGAATGGAGGCCCCATCGACGAGCAGTACTTC	CASSLNGGPIDEQYF
.	TRBJ1-3	.	TRBV12-3/TRBV12-4	TGTGCCAGCAGTCCACCGGGGACATCGGCTGGAAACACCATATATTTT	CASSPPGTSAGNTIYF
few	TRBJ1-2	TRBD1	TRBV5-1	TGCGCCAGCAGCAAACAGGGGCTAGACTATGGCTACACCTTC	CASSKQGLDYGYTF
few	TRBJ1-6	TRBD1	TRBV7-8	TGTGCCAGCAGCATTACCGGGACAGGGTCTTCACCCCTCCACTTT	CASSITGTGSSPLHF
.	TRBJ1-1	.	TRBV28	TGTGCCAGCAGTTTAAGACTCGGGGTAGGGACTGAAGCTTTCTTT	CASSLRLGVGTEAFF
.	TRBJ2-1	.	TRBV7-2	TGTGCCAGCAGCCTACCGGGACGCCTACCCGACAATGAGCAGTTCTTC	CASSLPGRLPDNEQFF
few	TRBJ2-5	.	TRBV5-5	TGTGCCAGCAGCTTGTTATTGGGGGAAAACTACCGGGAGACCCAGTACTTC	CASSLLLGENYRETQYF
.	TRBJ1-2	.	TRBV7-9	TGTGCCAGCAGCTTACGGCAGGGGTACTATGGCTACACCTTC	CASSLRQGYYGYTF
.	TRBJ2-5	.	TRBV10-3	TGTGCCATCAGTGGGCTGACGGAGACCCAGTACTTC	CAISGLTETQYF
few	TRBJ2-7	TRBD2	TRBV5-1	TGCGCCAGCAGCCCCACTAGCGGGGGGGCGTCCGAGCAGTACTTC	CASSPTSGGASEQYF
many	TRBJ1-1	.	TRBV3-1	TGTGCCAGCAGCCAAGGCAGCTTGAACACTGAAGCTTTCTTT	CASSQGSLNTEAFF
few	TRBJ2-7	.	TRBV7-2	TGTGCCAGCAGCTTAAACGCTGGGTACGAGCAGTACTTC	CASSLNAGYEQYF
few	TRBJ1-4	TRBD1	TRBV12-3/TRBV12-4	TGTGCCAGCAGCCAAGGGACAGAGAATGAAAAACTGTTTTTT	CASSQGTENEKLFF
many	TRBJ2-1	TRBD2	TRBV7-9	TGTGCCATTCCTGGGCGGGAGGGCCGGAACAATGAGCAGTTCTTC	CAIPGREGRNNEQFF
.	TRBJ2-1	TRBD2	TRBV7-2	TGTGCCAGCAGCTTAGCCCCCCCGTGGGTTCTGGGCGGGAGTAGGGATGAGCAGTTCTTC	CASSLAPPWVLGGSRDEQFF
.	TRBJ1-6	TRBD1	TRBV14	TGTGCCAGCAGCCAAAGGGGACAGGGTGGTTCACCCCTCCACTTT	CASSQRGQGGSPLHF
.	TRBJ2-5	.	TRBV2	TGTGCCAGCAGTGAAGCGAGTAGCGGAGAGACCCAGTACTTC	CASSEASSGETQYF